This T cell receptor (beta chain) emerged from a study of blood T cells in healthy people across ages. This clonotype was detected a few times. Antigen specificity is unknown. Study-level findings and limits: Since the PBMCs were unsorted, naive and antigen-experienced cells could not be conclusively compared. Older age went with lower TCR beta diversity per million T cells, in a roughly linear way. Samples with more naive T cells showed higher observed beta diversity.

Per-sample yields of isolated PBMCs were at least 6 million. With a J-beta primer mix and a sample-barcoded 5' primer, a second PCR ran 7 to 11 cycles. From the 5' RACE reads, TCRdb called clonotypes with MiXCR, one entry per CDR3 protein. The profile covers approximately 800,000 distinct CDR3 sequences, with 53% appearing a single time and about 38% taken by the ten largest. The CDR3 runs to 14 residues. Germline values: CDR1 DFQATT, CDR2 SNEGSKA (reference sequence). Trimming left V 0 bases short and J 14 bases short, with 21 bases between. The gene calls are TRBV20-1 and TRBJ2-3; D possibly uses TRBD1 or TRBD2 (5 bases each). Sequencing was done on a sample of blood. The TCR comes from an elderly man in good health. CDR3 loop: CSARDTRGRRYAYF. The DNA for the CDR3 is TGCAGTGCTAGAGATACCCGGGGACGGAGATACGCGTATTTT.